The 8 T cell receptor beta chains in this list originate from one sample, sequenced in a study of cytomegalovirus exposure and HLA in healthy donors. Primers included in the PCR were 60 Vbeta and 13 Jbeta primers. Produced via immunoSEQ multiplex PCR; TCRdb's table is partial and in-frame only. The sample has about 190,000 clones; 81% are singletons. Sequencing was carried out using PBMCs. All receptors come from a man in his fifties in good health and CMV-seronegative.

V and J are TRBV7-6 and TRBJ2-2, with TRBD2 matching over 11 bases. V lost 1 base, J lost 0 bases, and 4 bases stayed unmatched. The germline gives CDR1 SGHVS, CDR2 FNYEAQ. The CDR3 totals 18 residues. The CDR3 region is CASSLGRLAGPNTGELFF. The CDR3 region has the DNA TGTGCCAGCAGCTTAGGACGACTAGCGGGACCGAACACCGGGGAGCTGTTTTTT. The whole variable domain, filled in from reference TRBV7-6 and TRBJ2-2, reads GAGVSQSPRYKVTKRGQDVALRCDPISGHVSLYWYRQALGQGPEFLTYFNYEAQQDKSGLPNDRFSAERPEGSISTLTIQRTEQRDSAMYRCASSLGRLAGPNTGELFFGEGSRLTVL.

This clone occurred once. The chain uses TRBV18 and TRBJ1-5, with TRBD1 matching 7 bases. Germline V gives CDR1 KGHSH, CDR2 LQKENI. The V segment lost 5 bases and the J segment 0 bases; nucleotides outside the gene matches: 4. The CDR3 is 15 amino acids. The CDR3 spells CASSETGLSNQPQHF. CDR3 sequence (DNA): TGTGCCAGCTCAGAGACAGGGCTTAGCAATCAGCCCCAGCATTTT.

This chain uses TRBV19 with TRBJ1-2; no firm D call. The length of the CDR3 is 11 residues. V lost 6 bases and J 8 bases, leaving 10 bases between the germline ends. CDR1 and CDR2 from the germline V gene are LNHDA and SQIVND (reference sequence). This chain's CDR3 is CASRTLGGYTF. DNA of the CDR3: TGTGCCAGTAGAACACTGGGCGGCTACACCTTC.

CDR3 nucleotide sequence: TGTGCCAGCAGCTTAGGGTTAGCCCCGGATTTGACAGGCGGAAGGGGCTACACCTTC. Protein: CASSLGLAPDLTGGRGYTF. The chain couples TRBV7-9 to TRBJ1-2; tentatively, D is TRBD1 (6 bases). The germline V gene encodes CDR1 SEHNR and CDR2 FQNEAQ (reference sequence). The CDR3 consists of 19 residues. Between the trimmed V and J ends, which lost 1 base and 8 bases, there was a span of 29 bases.

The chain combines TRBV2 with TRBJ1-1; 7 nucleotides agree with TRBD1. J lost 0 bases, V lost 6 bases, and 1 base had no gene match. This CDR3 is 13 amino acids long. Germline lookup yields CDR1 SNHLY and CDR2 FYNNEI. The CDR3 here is CASRGTVNTEAFF. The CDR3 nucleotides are TGTGCCAGCAGGGGGACAGTGAACACTGAAGCTTTCTTT.

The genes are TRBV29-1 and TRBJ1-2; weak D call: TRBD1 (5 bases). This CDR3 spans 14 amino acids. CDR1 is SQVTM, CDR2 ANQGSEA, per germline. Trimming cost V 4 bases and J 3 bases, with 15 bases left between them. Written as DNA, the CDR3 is TGCAGCGTTGTGGAGGGGAGGATGGACTATGGCTACACCTTC. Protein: CSVVEGRMDYGYTF.

The CDR3, as DNA: TGCGCCAGCAGCCAAGTCATGGCAGGGGCAAATGAAAAACTGTTTTTT. It codes for CASSQVMAGANEKLFF. This rearrangement joins TRBV4-1 to TRBJ1-4, with D possibly TRBD1 on 6 matching bases. V was pared by 1 base and J by 5 bases, with 14 bases between. CDR3 length: 16 amino acids. Germline V gives CDR1 MGHRA, CDR2 YSYEKL.

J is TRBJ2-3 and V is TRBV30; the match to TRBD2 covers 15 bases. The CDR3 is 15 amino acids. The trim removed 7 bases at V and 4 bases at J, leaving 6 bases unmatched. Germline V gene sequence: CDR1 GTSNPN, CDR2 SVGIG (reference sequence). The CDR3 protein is CALTGTSGGSDTQYF. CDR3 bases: TGTGCCTTGACCGGGACTAGCGGGGGGTCAGATACGCAGTATTTT.